This is a list of T cell receptor beta chains from one sample in a study of blood T cell repertoires in COVID-19. Assay used: immunoSEQ multiplex PCR; TCRdb lists only in-frame clones, some missing. The sample yields just over 650,000 clones, around 90% seen once. Sequences were obtained from peripheral blood. The origin of the receptors is a woman aged 18 to 35 with acute or convalescent COVID-19. Each CDR3 is given with its conserved first and last residue. D genes are given only for firm matches. For some rows the clone size is stated as once, few or many, or as a class when expanded; others skip it.

cdr3_nt,cdr3_aa,j_call,clone_size,d_call,v_call
TGTGCCAGCAGCTCAGGACGGAGTGTAGCTAACTATGGCTACACCTTC,CASSSGRSVANYGYTF,TRBJ1-2,-,-,TRBV13
TGTGCCACCGGCGGAGTGAGGGTGACTGAAGCTTTCTTT,CATGGVRVTEAFF,TRBJ1-1,-,-,TRBV6-6
TGCGCCAGCAGCCCGGGTCTGAACACTGAAGCTTTCTTT,CASSPGLNTEAFF,TRBJ1-1,-,-,TRBV5-1
TGCAGTGCTAGTCGATCAGGGCCTCCCTACGAGCAGTACTTC,CSASRSGPPYEQYF,TRBJ2-7,-,-,TRBV20-1
TGTGCCAGCAGTGCTAGCGGGGGGACCTCTTTGGGCACAGATACGCAGTATTTT,CASSASGGTSLGTDTQYF,TRBJ2-3,-,TRBD2,TRBV9
TGTGCCAGCAGCCGAGGACAGGGAGCTAGAACTGAAGCTTTCTTT,CASSRGQGARTEAFF,TRBJ1-1,-,TRBD1,TRBV11-3
TGCGCCAGCAGCTTTAGACAGGGGGGAACTAATGAAAAACTGTTTTTT,CASSFRQGGTNEKLFF,TRBJ1-4,-,TRBD1,TRBV5-1
TGTGCCAGTAGTATGCTCCGGACAGGGCCGAATTCACCCCTCCACTTT,CASSMLRTGPNSPLHF,TRBJ1-6,few,TRBD1,TRBV19
TGTGCCAGCAGTGGCCCGGGGACAGCGAACTATGGCTACACCTTC,CASSGPGTANYGYTF,TRBJ1-2,-,TRBD1,TRBV6-2/TRBV6-3
TGTGCCAGCAGAAAGATACAGGGTCCCCACGAGCAGTACTTC,CASRKIQGPHEQYF,TRBJ2-7,-,-,TRBV5-4
TGTGCCAGCAGCGTCGGGGCAGGGGGAGGTGAAGGCTACACCTTC,CASSVGAGGGEGYTF,TRBJ1-2,-,TRBD1,TRBV9
TGTGCCAGCAGTCTGACGACAGGTGGTGGCTACACCTTC,CASSLTTGGGYTF,TRBJ1-2,-,-,TRBV27
TGTGCCTGGAGTGTAACCCCGACAGGAAGATTCTTC,CAWSVTPTGRFF,TRBJ1-2,-,-,TRBV30
TGTGCCAGCAGCCACACCGGGACAGGCGACTATGGCTACACCTTC,CASSHTGTGDYGYTF,TRBJ1-2,-,TRBD1,TRBV3-1/TRBV3-2
TGCAGCGTTGAATTCCCACAGGGAAGCTATGGCTACACCTTC,CSVEFPQGSYGYTF,TRBJ1-2,once,-,TRBV29-1
TGTGCCAGCAGCGTGAACAGGGGGCCTAATTCACCCCTCCACTTT,CASSVNRGPNSPLHF,TRBJ1-6,once,TRBD1,TRBV3-1/TRBV3-2
TGTGCCAGCAGCCCCGGGAGGTCTCACTATTTCTATGGCTACACCTTC,CASSPGRSHYFYGYTF,TRBJ1-2,-,-,TRBV11-2
TGTGCCAGTAGTCCGATGGGACAGGGCAAGGGTGAGCAGTTCTTC,CASSPMGQGKGEQFF,TRBJ2-1,-,TRBD1,TRBV19
TGCGCCAGCCGATCCCCACAGGGGGCTTTTGAGACTGAAGCTTTCTTT,CASRSPQGAFETEAFF,TRBJ1-1,-,TRBD1,TRBV5-1
TGCGCCAGTATTAGGGGGCTCGGGAACACTGAAGCTTTCTTT,CASIRGLGNTEAFF,TRBJ1-1,-,TRBD1,TRBV5-1
TGTGCCAGCAGTTTCGGCGGGCACCCTACAGATACGCAGTATTTT,CASSFGGHPTDTQYF,TRBJ2-3,-,-,TRBV27
TGCGCCAGCATAGGGACAGGGGCTAACACCGGGGAGCTGTTTTTT,CASIGTGANTGELFF,TRBJ2-2,-,TRBD1,TRBV10-2
TGTGCCAGCAGGAGACAACAGGGTACCGAGCAGTACTTC,CASRRQQGTEQYF,TRBJ2-7,once,-,TRBV6-4
TGTGCCATCGAAAGGACCCGCCCGGGACACATCTTAGGGCCCTACGAGCAGTACTTC,CAIERTRPGHILGPYEQYF,TRBJ2-7,-,-,TRBV2
TGTGCCAGAAGGGGTTCGTATAAAGGTTCACCCCTCCACTTT,CARRGSYKGSPLHF,TRBJ1-6,-,-,TRBV19
TGTGCCAGCAGCTCCTGGGCCAACTACGAGCAGTACTTC,CASSSWANYEQYF,TRBJ2-7,-,-,TRBV5-5
TGTGCCAGCAGTTACACGGGCACTGAAGCTTTCTTT,CASSYTGTEAFF,TRBJ1-1,-,-,TRBV6-6
TGTGCCAGCAGCTTAAGGAGCGGGGGGAATACAGATACGCAGTATTTT,CASSLRSGGNTDTQYF,TRBJ2-3,-,TRBD2,TRBV7-3
TGCGCCAGCAGCCAAGCTGCCTACGACAGGGGCTACACCTTC,CASSQAAYDRGYTF,TRBJ1-2,-,-,TRBV4-3
TGTGCGATCAAGGGGAGATACAGGGGATACGAGCAGTACTTC,CAIKGRYRGYEQYF,TRBJ2-7,-,TRBD1,TRBV28
TGTGCCAGCAACCGATATGGGGCTCCCTATGGCTACACCTTC,CASNRYGAPYGYTF,TRBJ1-2,-,-,TRBV5-6
TGTGCCAGCAGCCCGATGGACAGGTCCCCTATATTTTACGAGCAGTACTTC,CASSPMDRSPIFYEQYF,TRBJ2-7,-,TRBD1,TRBV5-6
TGTGCCGGCGGGGTTAGGTACGAGCAGTACTTC,CAGGVRYEQYF,TRBJ2-7,many,-,TRBV30
TGTGCCAGCAGCTTGGGCTTACAGGGTTTCCCCTCCTACGAGCAGTACTTC,CASSLGLQGFPSYEQYF,TRBJ2-7,-,-,TRBV5-6
TGTGCCAGCAGCAAAACCGGGAATAAAGGCAATCAGCCCCAGCATTTT,CASSKTGNKGNQPQHF,TRBJ1-5,-,-,TRBV21-1
TGTGCCAGCAGCTTGGGCCAGGGGTATCAGCCCCAGCATTTT,CASSLGQGYQPQHF,TRBJ1-5,-,-,TRBV5-8
TGCGCCAGCAGTCAATCGGTAGGACAGGGTAACGTGAACACTGAAGCTTTCTTT,CASSQSVGQGNVNTEAFF,TRBJ1-1,-,TRBD1,TRBV23-1
TGTGCCAGCAGCCAGTGGGACAGAGAGCAGTTCTTC,CASSQWDREQFF,TRBJ2-1,-,TRBD1,TRBV5-4
TGTGCCAGCACCCTAACTAGCGGAGGGGACAATGAGCAGTTCTTC,CASTLTSGGDNEQFF,TRBJ2-1,-,TRBD2,TRBV11-1
TGTGCCAGCAGCGTAGATGGGGGCTTGAGCGGGGAGCTGTTTTTT,CASSVDGGLSGELFF,TRBJ2-2,-,-,TRBV9
TGTGCCAGCAGAAAGAGGGACAGGGGTCGAATAGCCAACACAGATACGCAGTATTTT,CASRKRDRGRIANTDTQYF,TRBJ2-3,-,TRBD1,TRBV27
TGTGCCAGCAGCCAAGCACAGTTACCGGGGCAGCCCCAGCATTTT,CASSQAQLPGQPQHF,TRBJ1-5,-,-,TRBV3-1/TRBV3-2
TGTGCCAGCAGTGAACTCGCAGGGGTATCAACTGAAGCTTTCTTT,CASSELAGVSTEAFF,TRBJ1-1,-,-,TRBV6-1